This T cell receptor beta chain derives from a study of blood T cell repertoires in COVID-19. Study at large: Sources were T cells, B-cell-depleted T cells, or PBMCs; the material itself was cDNA or gDNA.

Trimming removed 7 bases from V and 2 bases from J; junction bases left unmatched: 10. The CDR3 runs 16 residues. The germline V gene encodes CDR1 MDHEN and CDR2 SYDVKM. Per the original methods: Amplification of reference gene primers provided the estimated nucleated cell counts. Method: immunoSEQ multiplex PCR; TCRdb's copy keeps in-frame clones and lacks some. V and J calls and clone size are given by that table; D and trimming were obtained from the DNA. Of a few hundred thousand clones in the sample, roughly 86% were seen once. This receptor was identified in a woman aged 50 to 65 who had recovered from COVID-19. The rearrangement uses TRBV28 and TRBJ1-5; 8 nucleotides agree with TRBD1. Sequencing input: peripheral blood. The CDR3 here is CASIDRGGTGNQPQHF. DNA for the CDR3: TGTGCCAGCATCGACAGGGGAGGCACGGGCAATCAGCCCCAGCATTTT.